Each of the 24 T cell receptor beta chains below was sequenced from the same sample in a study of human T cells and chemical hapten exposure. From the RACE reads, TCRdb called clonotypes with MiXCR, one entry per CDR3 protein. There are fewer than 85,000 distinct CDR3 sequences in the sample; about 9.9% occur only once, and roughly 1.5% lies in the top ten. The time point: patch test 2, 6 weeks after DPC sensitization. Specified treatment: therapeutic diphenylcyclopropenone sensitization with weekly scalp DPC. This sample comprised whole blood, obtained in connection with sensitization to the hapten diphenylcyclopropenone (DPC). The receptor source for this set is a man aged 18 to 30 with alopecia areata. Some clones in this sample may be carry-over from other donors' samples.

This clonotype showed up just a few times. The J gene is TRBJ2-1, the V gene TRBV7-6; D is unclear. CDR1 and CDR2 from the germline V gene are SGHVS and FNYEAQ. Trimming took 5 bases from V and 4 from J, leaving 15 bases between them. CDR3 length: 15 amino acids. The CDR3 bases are TGTGCCAGCAGCCAGGACGTAGGCTTTTACAATGAGCAGTTCTTC. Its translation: CASSQDVGFYNEQFF.

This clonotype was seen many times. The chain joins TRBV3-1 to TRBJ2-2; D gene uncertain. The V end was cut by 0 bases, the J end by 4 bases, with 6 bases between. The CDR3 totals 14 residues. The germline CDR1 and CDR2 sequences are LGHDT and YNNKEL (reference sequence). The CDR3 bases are TGTGCCAGCAGCCAAGACAGCTCCACCGGGGAGCTGTTTTTT. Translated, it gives CASSQDSSTGELFF.

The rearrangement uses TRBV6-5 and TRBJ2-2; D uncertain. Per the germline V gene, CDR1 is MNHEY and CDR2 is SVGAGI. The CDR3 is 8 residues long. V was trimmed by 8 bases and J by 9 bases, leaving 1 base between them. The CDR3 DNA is TGTGCCAGCCGGGAGCTGTTTTTT. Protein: CASRELFF.

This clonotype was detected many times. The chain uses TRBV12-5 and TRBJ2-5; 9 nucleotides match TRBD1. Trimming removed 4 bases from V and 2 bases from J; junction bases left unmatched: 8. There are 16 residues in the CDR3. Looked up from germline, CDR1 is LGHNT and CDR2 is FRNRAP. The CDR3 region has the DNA TGTGCTAGTGGTTCCGTGGGACAGGGAAATCAAGAGACCCAGTACTTC. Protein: CASGSVGQGNQETQYF.

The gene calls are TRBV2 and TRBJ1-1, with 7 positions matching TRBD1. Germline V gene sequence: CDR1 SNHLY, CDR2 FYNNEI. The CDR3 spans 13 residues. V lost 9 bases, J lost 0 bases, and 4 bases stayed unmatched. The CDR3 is CARTGAMNTEAFF. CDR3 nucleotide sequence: TGTGCCAGAACAGGGGCCATGAACACTGAAGCTTTCTTT.

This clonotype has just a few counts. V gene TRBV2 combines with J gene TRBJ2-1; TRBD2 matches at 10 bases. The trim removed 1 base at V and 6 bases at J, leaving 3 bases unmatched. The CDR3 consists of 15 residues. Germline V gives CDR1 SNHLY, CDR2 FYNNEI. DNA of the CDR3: TGTGCCAGCAGTGAAGAACTAGCGGGGTTCAATGAGCAGTTCTTC. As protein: CASSEELAGFNEQFF.

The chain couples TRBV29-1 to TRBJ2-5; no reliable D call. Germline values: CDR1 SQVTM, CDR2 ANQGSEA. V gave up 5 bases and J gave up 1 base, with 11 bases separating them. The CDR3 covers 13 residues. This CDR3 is CSVRETAQETQYF. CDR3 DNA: TGCAGCGTTCGTGAGACTGCCCAAGAGACCCAGTACTTC.

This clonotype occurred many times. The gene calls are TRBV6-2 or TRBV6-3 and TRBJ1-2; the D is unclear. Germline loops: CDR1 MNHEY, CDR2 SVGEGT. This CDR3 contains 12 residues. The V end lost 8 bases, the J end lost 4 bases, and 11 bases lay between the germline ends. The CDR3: CASQTRPYGYTF. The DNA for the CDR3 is TGTGCCAGCCAGACAAGACCCTATGGCTACACCTTC.

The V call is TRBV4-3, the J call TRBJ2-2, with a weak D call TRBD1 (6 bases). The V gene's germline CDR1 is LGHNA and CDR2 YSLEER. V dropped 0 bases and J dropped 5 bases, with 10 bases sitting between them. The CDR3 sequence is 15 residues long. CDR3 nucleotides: TGCGCCAGCAGCCAAGAAGGGGGTCGGACCGGGGAGCTGTTTTTT. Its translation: CASSQEGGRTGELFF.

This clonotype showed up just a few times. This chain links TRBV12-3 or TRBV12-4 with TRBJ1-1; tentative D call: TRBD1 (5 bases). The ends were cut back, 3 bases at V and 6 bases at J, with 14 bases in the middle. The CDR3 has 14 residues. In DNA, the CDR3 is TGTGCCAGCAGTTTGGACACTGGGATCCCTGAAGCTTTCTTT. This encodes CASSLDTGIPEAFF.

The CDR3 DNA follows: TGTGCCAGCAAACTGTTGGTGAATGAGCAGTTCTTC. As protein: CASKLLVNEQFF. The V call is TRBV2, the J call TRBJ2-1; D gene uncertain. The germline V gene has CDR1 SNHLY and CDR2 FYNNEI. This CDR3 is built from 12 residues. V dropped 7 bases and J dropped 7 bases, with 11 bases sitting between them.

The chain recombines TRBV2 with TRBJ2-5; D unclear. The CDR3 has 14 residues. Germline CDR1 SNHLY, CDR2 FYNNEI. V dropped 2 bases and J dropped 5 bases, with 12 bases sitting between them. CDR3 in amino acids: CASSEWGMGETQYF. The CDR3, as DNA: TGTGCCAGCAGTGAATGGGGTATGGGTGAGACCCAGTACTTC.

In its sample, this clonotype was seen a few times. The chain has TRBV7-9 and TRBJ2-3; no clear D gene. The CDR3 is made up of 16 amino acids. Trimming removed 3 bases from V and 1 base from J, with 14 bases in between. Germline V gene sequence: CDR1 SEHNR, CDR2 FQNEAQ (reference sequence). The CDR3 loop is CASSFLYLGGTDTQYF. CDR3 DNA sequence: TGTGCCAGCAGCTTTCTATACCTTGGGGGCACAGATACGCAGTATTTT.

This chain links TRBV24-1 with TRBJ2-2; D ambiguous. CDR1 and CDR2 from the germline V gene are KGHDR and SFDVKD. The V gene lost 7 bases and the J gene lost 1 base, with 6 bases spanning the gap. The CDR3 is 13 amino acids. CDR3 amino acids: CATSRRNTGELFF. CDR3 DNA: TGTGCCACCAGCAGACGGAACACCGGGGAGCTGTTTTTT.

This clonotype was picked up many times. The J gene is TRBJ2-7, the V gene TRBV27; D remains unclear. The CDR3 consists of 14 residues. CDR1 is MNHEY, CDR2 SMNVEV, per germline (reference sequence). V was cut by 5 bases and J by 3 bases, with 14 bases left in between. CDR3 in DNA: TGTGCCAGCAGTCGGTCTCGAGGCAGCTACGAGCAGTACGTC. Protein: CASSRSRGSYEQYV.

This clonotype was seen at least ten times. The CDR3 region has the DNA TGTGCCAGCAGTACCCCTTCGGCTGGGGCCAACGTCCTGACTTTC. It is translated as CASSTPSAGANVLTF. V usage is TRBV27 and J usage is TRBJ2-6; D not certain. The CDR3 has 15 amino acids. V was pared by 5 bases and J by 2 bases, with 10 bases between. Germline V lookup: CDR1 MNHEY, CDR2 SMNVEV (reference sequence). Looking up the rest from reference TRBV27 and TRBJ2-6 gives the full variable domain: EAQVTQNPRYLITVTGKKLTVTCSQNMNHEYMSWYRQDPGLGLRQIYYSMNVEVTDKGDVPEGYKVSRKEKRNFPLILESPSPNQTSLYFCASSTPSAGANVLTFGAGSRLTVL.

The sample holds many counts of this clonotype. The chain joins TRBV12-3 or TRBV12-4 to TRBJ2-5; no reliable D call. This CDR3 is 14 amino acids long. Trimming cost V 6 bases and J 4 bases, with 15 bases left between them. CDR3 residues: CASSLLGKGETQYF. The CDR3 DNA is TGTGCCAGCAGCTTGCTAGGAAAGGGAGAGACCCAGTACTTC.

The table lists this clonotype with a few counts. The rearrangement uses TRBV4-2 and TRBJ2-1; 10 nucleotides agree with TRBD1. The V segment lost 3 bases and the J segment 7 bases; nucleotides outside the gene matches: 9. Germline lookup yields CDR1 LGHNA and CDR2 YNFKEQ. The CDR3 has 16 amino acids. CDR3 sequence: CASSQTGTGAGNEQFF. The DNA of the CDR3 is TGTGCCAGCAGCCAGACCGGGACAGGGGCGGGTAATGAGCAGTTCTTC.

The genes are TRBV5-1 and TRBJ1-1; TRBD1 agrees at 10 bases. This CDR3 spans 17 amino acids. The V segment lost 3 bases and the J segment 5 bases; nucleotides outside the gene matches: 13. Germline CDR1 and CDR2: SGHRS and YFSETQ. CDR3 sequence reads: CASSWPQTGTGETEAFF. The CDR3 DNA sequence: TGCGCCAGCAGCTGGCCCCAAACCGGGACAGGGGAGACTGAAGCTTTCTTT.

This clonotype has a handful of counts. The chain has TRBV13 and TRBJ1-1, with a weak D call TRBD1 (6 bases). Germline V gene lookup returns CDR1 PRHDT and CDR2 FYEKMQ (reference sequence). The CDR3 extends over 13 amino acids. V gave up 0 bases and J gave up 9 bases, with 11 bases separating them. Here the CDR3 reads CASSLGGTRKAFF. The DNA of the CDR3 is TGTGCCAGCAGCTTAGGTGGGACAAGAAAAGCTTTCTTT.

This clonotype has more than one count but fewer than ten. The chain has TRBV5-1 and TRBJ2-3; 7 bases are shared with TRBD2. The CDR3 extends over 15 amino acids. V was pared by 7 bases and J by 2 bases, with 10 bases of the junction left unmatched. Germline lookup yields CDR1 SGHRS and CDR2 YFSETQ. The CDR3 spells CASQGLAENTDTQYF. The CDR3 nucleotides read TGCGCCAGCCAAGGGCTAGCGGAAAACACAGATACGCAGTATTTT.

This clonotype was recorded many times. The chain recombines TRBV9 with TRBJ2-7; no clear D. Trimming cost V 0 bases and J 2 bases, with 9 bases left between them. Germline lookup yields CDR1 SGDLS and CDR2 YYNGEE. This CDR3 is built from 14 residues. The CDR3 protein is CASSVGPETYEQYF. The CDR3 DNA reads TGTGCCAGCAGCGTAGGCCCGGAAACCTACGAGCAGTACTTC.

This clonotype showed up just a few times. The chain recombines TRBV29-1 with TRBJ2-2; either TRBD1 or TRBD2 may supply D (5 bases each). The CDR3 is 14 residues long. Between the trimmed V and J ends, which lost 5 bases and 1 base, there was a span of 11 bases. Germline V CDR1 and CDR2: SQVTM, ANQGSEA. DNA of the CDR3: TGCAGCGTTCGTCCGGGACGGAACACCGGGGAGCTGTTTTTT. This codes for CSVRPGRNTGELFF.

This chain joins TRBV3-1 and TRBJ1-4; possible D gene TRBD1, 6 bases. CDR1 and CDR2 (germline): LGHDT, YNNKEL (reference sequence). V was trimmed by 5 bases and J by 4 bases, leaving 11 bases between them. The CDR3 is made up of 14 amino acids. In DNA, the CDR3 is TGTGCCAGCAGCTACAGGGCTGATAATGAAAAACTGTTTTTT. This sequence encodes CASSYRADNEKLFF. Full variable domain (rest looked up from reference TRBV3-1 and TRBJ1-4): DTAVSQTPKYLVTQMGNDKSIKCEQNLGHDTMYWYKQDSKKFLKIMFSYNNKELIINETVPNRFSPKSPDKAHLNLHINSLELGDSAVYFCASSYRADNEKLFFGSGTQLSVL.